This T cell receptor beta chain was captured in a study of blood T cell repertoires in COVID-19 (dated by TCRdb to 2019 to 2021). Some background on the complete study: Samples covering the acute and convalescent phases of COVID-19 were provided by collaborators in the United States, Italy and Spain. The material from the prospective study consisted of cDNA or gDNA derived from T cells, B-cell-depleted T cells, or PBMCs. Subjects who had been exposed to COVID-19, were actively infected with it, or had recovered from it provided the deeply sampled blood TCRbeta repertoires that made up the dataset. A freely available public database, intended as a resource for researchers studying the immune response to SARS-CoV-2, is where the repertoires were released. Samples were obtained from the ongoing ImmuneRACE study (first 160 participants) and from about 1,300 subjects provided by 6 global collaborators. The sample metadata nearly always contained a de-identified subject ID, COVID-19 status, age in years and sex. HLA class I and class II types, where available, came from metadata supplied by the sample provider rather than from assay-based typing.

Comment on this clone: Its antigen is unknown. No much larger clone exists at a distance of one base, and base qualities are not known.

Collaborating institutions collected whole blood in K2EDTA tubes following their own protocols. Collaborator samples were shipped for TCRbeta analysis as frozen whole blood, isolated PBMCs, or DNA extracted from either sample type. General conclusions and limits of the study: The amount of clinical and demographic metadata varied by source and participant and was provided uncurated.

CDR1 LNHDA and CDR2 SQIVND were looked up in the germline V gene (reference sequence). The CDR3 starts with the cysteine, ends with the phenylalanine, and has 12 residues. Of the read, only the CDR3 DNA is kept; its 36 bases are in frame from base 1. Trimming at the junction amounts to 1 base on V and 10 bases on J, and the germline ends lie 8 bases apart. TCRbeta CDR3 regions were amplified from genomic DNA using the immunoSEQ Assay, a bias-controlled multiplex PCR. As for the authors' bioinformatics: The number of nucleated cells in each sample was estimated by amplification of reference gene primers within the assay. Sequence reads were collapsed and filtered to measure the absolute abundance of every unique TCRbeta CDR3 rearrangement. Productive Simpson clonality was computed per sample as the square root of Simpson's diversity index over productive rearrangements. Imported from immuneACCESS, the table was reduced by TCRdb to in-frame sequences with V and J called. These copies leave out some clones; in studies compared against another copy, an unresolved V gene accounts for under half, and the cause of the remainder is not known. Clonal size and the V and J genes are those of that table, whereas D and trimming came from the DNA. For this sample there are about 28,000 clones; 85% to 90% appear just once. The ten largest account for under 30% of the sample.

Material: peripheral blood. The receptor chain draws on TRBV19 and TRBJ2-1, and the D gene may be TRBD2, 5 bases matching. The sequence derives from a human donor in a cohort sampled during active COVID-19. The CDR3 here reads CASSIGRREQFF. The DNA is as follows: TGTGCCAGTAGTATAGGGAGGCGGGAGCAGTTCTTC.